The table lists the clone carrying this T cell receptor (beta chain) with many counts. Its antigen is currently unknown. The data stem from a study of T cells in Graves' hyperthyroidism and ophthalmopathy. Study-level results: Blood also showed most of the thyroid clonotypes that were expanded above 0.001.

Amplification targeted TCR beta CDR3 regions from RNA transcripts. Initially, a first-round RT-PCR of the TCR CDR3 employed the HTBI primer set. TCRdb passed the multiplex PCR reads through MiXCR, listing each CDR3 protein once. The sample carries around 340,000 distinct CDR3 sequences, 14% recorded once. The germline V gene has CDR1 DFQATT and CDR2 SNEGSKA (reference sequence). The CDR3 runs 12 residues. A patient was excluded if there was uncontrolled infection, other autoimmune disease, pregnancy or lactation. The receptor comes from a woman aged 25 to 39 with Graves' hyperthyroidism. Material: blood. The chain employs TRBV20-1 and TRBJ2-1, with D possibly TRBD2 on 6 matching bases. The CDR3 is CTTGTGYNEQFF. In DNA, the CDR3 is TGCACCACCGGGACTGGATACAATGAGCAGTTCTTC.